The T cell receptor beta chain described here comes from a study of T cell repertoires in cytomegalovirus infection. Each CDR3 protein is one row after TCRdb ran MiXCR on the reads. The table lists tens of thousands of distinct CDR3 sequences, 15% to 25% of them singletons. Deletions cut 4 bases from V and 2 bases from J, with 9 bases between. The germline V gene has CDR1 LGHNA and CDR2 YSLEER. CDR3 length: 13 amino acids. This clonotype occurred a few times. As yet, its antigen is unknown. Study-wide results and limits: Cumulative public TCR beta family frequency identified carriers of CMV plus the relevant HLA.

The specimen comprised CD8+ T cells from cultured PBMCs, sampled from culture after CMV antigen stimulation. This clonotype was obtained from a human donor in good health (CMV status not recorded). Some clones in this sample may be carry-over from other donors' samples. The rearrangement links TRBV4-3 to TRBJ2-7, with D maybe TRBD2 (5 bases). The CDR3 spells CASSPGVTYEQYF. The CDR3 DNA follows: TGCGCCAGCAGCCCCGGGGTGACCTACGAGCAGTACTTC.